This section outlines one T cell receptor (beta chain) sequence together with its context. Its antigen is as yet unknown. Naivety among CD8 cells was defined by CD45RO negativity and positive CCR7 selection, thereby excluding terminally differentiated effector memory CD45RA+ cells. The CDR3 is 14 amino acids. CDR1 is MNHNS and CDR2 is SASEGT in the germline V gene. Trimming cost V 3 bases and J 4 bases, with 10 bases left between them. This record belongs to a study of shared clonotypes between healthy human individuals. Study conclusions and caveats: As a rule, naive subsets had a larger estimated richness than memory subsets.

An assay was performed, and its level was deep. The DNA input per sorted-subset replicate PCR was about 0.2 ug, corresponding to around 30,000 T cell genomes. Assay used: immunoSEQ multiplex PCR; TCRdb lists only in-frame clones, some missing. The table records about 1.9 million clones, just under 95% of them present only once. The clonotype was recovered from a man younger than 35 in good health. Some clones in this sample may be carry-over from other donors' samples. The sample taken for sequencing was naive CD8+ T cells from PBMCs. The chain uses TRBV6-1 and TRBJ2-1; TRBD1 is a possible D gene (5 bases). The CDR3 nucleotides read TGTGCCAGCAGTGACAGGGATGGTTACAATGAGCAGTTCTTC. Amino acid sequence: CASSDRDGYNEQFF.